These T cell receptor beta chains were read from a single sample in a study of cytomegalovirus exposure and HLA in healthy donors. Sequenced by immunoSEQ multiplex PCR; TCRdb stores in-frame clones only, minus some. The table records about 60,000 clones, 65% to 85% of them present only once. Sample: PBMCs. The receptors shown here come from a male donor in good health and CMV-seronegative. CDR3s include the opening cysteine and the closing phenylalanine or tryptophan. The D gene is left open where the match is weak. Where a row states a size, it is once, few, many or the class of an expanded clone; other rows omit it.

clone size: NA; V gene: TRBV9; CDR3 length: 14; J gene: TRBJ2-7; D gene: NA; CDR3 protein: CASSPQGLPHEQYF; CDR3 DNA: TGTGCCAGCAGCCCCCAGGGTTTGCCGCACGAGCAGTACTTC
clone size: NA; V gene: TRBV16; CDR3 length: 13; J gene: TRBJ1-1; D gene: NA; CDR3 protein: CASSQFGNTEAFF; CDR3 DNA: TGTGCCAGCAGCCAATTCGGGAACACTGAAGCTTTCTTT
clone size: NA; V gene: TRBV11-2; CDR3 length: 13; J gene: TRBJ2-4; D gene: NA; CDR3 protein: CASSPIAKNIQYF; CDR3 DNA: TGTGCCAGCAGCCCAATAGCCAAAAACATTCAGTACTTC
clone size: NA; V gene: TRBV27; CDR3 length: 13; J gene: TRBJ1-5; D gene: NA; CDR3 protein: CASSYYSNQPQHF; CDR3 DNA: TGTGCCAGCAGTTATTATAGCAATCAGCCCCAGCATTTT
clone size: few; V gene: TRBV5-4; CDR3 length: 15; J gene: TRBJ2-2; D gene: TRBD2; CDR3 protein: CASSYSGGGTGELFF; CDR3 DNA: TGTGCCAGCAGCTACAGCGGGGGGGGGACCGGGGAGCTGTTTTTT
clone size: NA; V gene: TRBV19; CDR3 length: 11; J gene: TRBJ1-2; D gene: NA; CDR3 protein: CASNGVYGYTF; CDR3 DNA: TGTGCCAGTAATGGAGTCTATGGCTACACCTTC
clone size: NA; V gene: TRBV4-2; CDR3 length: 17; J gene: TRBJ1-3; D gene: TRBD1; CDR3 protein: CASSQDSRGHSGNTIYF; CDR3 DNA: TGTGCCAGCAGCCAAGATTCCAGGGGGCACTCTGGAAACACCATATATTTT
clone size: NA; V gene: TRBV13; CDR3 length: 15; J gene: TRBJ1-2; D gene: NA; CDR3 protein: CASSLVGREDYGYTF; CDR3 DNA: TGTGCCAGCAGCTTAGTGGGCAGGGAGGACTATGGCTACACCTTC
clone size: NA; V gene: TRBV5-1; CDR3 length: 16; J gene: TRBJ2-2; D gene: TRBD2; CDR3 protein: CASSLAGRGGAGELFF; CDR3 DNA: TGCGCCAGCAGCTTGGCCGGGCGGGGGGGCGCCGGGGAGCTGTTTTTT
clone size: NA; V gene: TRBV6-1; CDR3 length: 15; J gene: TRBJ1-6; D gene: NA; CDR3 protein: CASSPGAVGKSPLHF; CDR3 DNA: TGTGCCAGCAGCCCAGGGGCCGTTGGTAAATCACCCCTCCACTTT
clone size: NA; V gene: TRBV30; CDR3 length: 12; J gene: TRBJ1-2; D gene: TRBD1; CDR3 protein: CALQGPGGGYTF; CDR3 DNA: TGTGCCTTACAGGGGCCCGGGGGCGGCTACACCTTC
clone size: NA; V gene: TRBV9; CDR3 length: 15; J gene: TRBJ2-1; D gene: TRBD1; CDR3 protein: CASSVAGTGNNEQFF; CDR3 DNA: TGTGCCAGCAGCGTAGCTGGGACAGGGAACAATGAGCAGTTCTTC
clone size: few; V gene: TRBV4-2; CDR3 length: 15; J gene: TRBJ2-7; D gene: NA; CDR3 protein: CASSQEIWGTYEQYF; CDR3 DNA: TGTGCCAGCAGCCAAGAAATCTGGGGCACCTACGAGCAGTACTTC
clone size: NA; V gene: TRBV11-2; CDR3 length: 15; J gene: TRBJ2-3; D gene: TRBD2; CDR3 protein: CASSGALAGIDTQYF; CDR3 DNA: TGTGCCAGCAGTGGAGCGCTAGCGGGGATAGATACGCAGTATTTT
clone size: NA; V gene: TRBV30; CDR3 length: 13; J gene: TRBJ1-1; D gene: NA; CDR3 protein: CAWSVQTNTEAFF; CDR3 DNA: TGTGCCTGGAGTGTACAAACGAACACTGAAGCTTTCTTT
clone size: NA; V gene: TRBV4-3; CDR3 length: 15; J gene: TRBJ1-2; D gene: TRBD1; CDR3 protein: CASSPAGGRNYGYTF; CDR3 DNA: TGCGCCAGCAGCCCAGCAGGGGGTCGGAACTATGGCTACACCTTC
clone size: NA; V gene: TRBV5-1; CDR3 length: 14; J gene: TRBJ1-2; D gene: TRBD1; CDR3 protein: CASSQGQGAGGYTF; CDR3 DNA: TGCGCCAGCAGCCAGGGACAGGGGGCTGGTGGCTACACCTTC
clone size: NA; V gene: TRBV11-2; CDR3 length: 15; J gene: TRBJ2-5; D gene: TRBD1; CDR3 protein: CASSPRTGRGETQYF; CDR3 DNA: TGTGCCAGCAGCCCCCGGACAGGGAGAGGGGAGACCCAGTACTTC
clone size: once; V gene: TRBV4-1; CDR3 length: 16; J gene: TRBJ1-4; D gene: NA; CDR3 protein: CASSQLWTADNEELFF; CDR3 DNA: TGCGCCAGCAGCCAACTTTGGACAGCTGATAATGAAGAACTGTTTTTT
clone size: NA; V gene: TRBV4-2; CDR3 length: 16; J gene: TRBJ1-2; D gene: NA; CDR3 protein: CASSQVGQDANYGYTF; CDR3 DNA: TGTGCCAGCAGCCAAGTGGGGCAGGACGCTAACTATGGCTACACCTTC
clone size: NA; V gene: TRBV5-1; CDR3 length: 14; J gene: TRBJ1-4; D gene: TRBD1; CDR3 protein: CASSLDREGEKLFF; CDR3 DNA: TGCGCCAGCAGCCTGGACAGGGAGGGGGAAAAACTGTTTTTT
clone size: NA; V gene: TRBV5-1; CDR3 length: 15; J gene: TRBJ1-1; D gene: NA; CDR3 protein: CASSLVGTTNPEAFF; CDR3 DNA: TGCGCCAGCAGCTTGGTCGGGACAACCAATCCTGAAGCTTTCTTT
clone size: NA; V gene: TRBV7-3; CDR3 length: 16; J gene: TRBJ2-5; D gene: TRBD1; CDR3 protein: CASSLGRQGVRETQYF; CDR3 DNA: TGTGCCAGCAGCTTAGGGAGACAGGGAGTAAGAGAGACCCAGTACTTC
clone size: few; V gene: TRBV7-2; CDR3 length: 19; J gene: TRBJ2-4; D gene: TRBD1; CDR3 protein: CASSLRGTGLSLAKNIQYF; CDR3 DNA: TGTGCCAGCAGCTTAAGAGGGACAGGGCTCTCACTAGCCAAAAACATTCAGTACTTC
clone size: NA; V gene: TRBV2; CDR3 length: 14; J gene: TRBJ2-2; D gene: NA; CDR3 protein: CASSEDRNTGELFF; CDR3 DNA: TGTGCCAGCAGTGAAGATAGGAACACCGGGGAGCTGTTTTTT
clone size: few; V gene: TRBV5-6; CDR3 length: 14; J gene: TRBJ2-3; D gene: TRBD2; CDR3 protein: CASSDSGVSDTQYF; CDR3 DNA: TGTGCCAGCAGCGATAGCGGGGTATCAGATACGCAGTATTTT
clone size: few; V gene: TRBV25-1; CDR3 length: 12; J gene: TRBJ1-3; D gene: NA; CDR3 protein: CASSDSGNTIYF; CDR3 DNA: TGTGCCAGCAGTGACAGTGGAAACACCATATATTTT
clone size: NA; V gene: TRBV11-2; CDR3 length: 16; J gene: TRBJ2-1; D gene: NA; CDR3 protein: CASSDLRGSSYNEQFF; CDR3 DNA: TGTGCCAGCAGCGACCTTAGGGGGAGCTCCTACAATGAGCAGTTCTTC
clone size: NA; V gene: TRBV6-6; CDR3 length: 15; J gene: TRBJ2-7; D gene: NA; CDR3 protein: CASSYDPGRYHEQYF; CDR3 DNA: TGTGCCAGCAGTTACGATCCAGGGAGGTACCACGAGCAGTACTTC
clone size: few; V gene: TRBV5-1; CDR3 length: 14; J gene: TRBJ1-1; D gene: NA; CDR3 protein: CASSLTARNTEAFF; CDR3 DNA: TGCGCCAGCAGCCTGACAGCGAGAAACACTGAAGCTTTCTTT
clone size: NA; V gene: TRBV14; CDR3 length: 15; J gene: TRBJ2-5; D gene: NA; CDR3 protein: CASSQGLMSVRTQYF; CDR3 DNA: TGTGCCAGCAGCCAAGGACTGATGTCCGTAAGGACCCAGTACTTC
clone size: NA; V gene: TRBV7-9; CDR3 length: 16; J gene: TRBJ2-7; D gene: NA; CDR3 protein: CASSSTPGHGTYEQYF; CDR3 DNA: TGTGCCAGCAGCTCCACCCCGGGACATGGGACCTACGAGCAGTACTTC